The 32 T cell receptor beta chains presented below share a single source sample, sequenced in a study of blood T cell repertoires in COVID-19. Profiling relied on immunoSEQ multiplex PCR, and the TCRdb table lists in-frame clones only, not all of them. This table holds about 210,000 clones, 82% found once. The sequenced sample was peripheral blood. Receptor source: a woman aged 70-85 years with COVID-19, enrolled during active disease.

V is TRBV6-5 and J is TRBJ2-7; 9 bases fit TRBD1. J gave up 4 bases and V 0 bases, and 4 bases lay outside the gene matches. There are 15 residues in the CDR3. Germline V gene data show CDR1 as MNHEY and CDR2 as SVGAGI. The CDR3 loop is CASSYSRGQGYEQYF. In DNA form, the CDR3 reads TGTGCCAGCAGTTACTCGAGGGGACAGGGTTACGAGCAGTACTTC.

The chain carries TRBV7-9 and TRBJ1-3, with a possible D match to TRBD1 (5 bases). Trimming took 5 bases from V and 3 from J, leaving 11 bases between them. The CDR3 length is 14 residues. Germline V gene data show CDR1 as SEHNR and CDR2 as FQNEAQ (reference sequence). CDR3 amino acids: CASSLDIFGNTIYF. The CDR3 nucleotides are TGTGCCAGCAGCCTGGACATCTTTGGAAACACCATATATTTT.

This CDR3 reads CASSRDLPYGYTF. In DNA form, the CDR3 reads TGCGCCAGCAGCCGGGACTTACCCTATGGCTACACCTTC. The rearrangement joins TRBV4-1 to TRBJ1-2, with D possibly matching TRBD1 (5 bases). Germline V gene data show CDR1 as MGHRA and CDR2 as YSYEKL. V lost 4 bases, J lost 4 bases, and 10 bases lay in between. The CDR3 loop spans 13 amino acids.

The CDR3 is CASSVDGLEQYF. In DNA form, the CDR3 reads TGTGCCAGCAGCGTAGATGGACTCGAGCAGTACTTC. The V and J genes are TRBV9 and TRBJ2-7, with D maybe TRBD2 (5 bases). Trimming shortened V by 0 bases and J by 6 bases, and 7 bases separated the two germline ends. There are 12 residues in the CDR3. The germline V gene encodes CDR1 SGDLS and CDR2 YYNGEE.

The chain has TRBV29-1 and TRBJ1-2; TRBD1 matches 7 bases. Trimming at V came to 0 bases and at J to 5 bases, leaving 6 bases not matched to a gene. Germline loops: CDR1 SQVTM, CDR2 ANQGSEA. The CDR3 is 14 amino acids. As DNA, the CDR3 is TGCAGCGTTGAAGATCCGGGACAGCGTTATGGCTACACCTTC. This codes for CSVEDPGQRYGYTF.

This chain connects TRBV11-3 to TRBJ2-3; weak D call: TRBD1 (6 bases). CDR3 size: 14 residues. V was cut by 5 bases and J by 3 bases, with 12 bases left in between. Germline CDR1 is SGHNT and CDR2 is YENEEA. CDR3 protein: CASSRSGQTDTQYF. DNA of the CDR3: TGTGCCAGCAGCCGCTCAGGACAGACAGATACGCAGTATTTT.

V and J are TRBV6-5 and TRBJ2-7; possible D gene TRBD1, 5 bases. In germline, CDR1 is MNHEY, CDR2 SVGAGI. This CDR3 is built from 10 residues. Trimming shortened V by 5 bases and J by 7 bases, and 6 bases separated the two germline ends. The CDR3 DNA is TGTGCCAGCAGTAACAGGGAGCAGTACTTC. Encoded protein: CASSNREQYF.

The CDR3 DNA reads as TGTGCCAGCAGTTCCGGGATCGGCAGCTCCTACAATGAGCAGTTCTTC. Its protein product is CASSSGIGSSYNEQFF. V gene TRBV6-5 combines with J gene TRBJ2-1, with a possible D match to TRBD2 (5 bases). The CDR3 runs to 16 residues. Trimming cost V 4 bases and J 0 bases, with 13 bases left between them. CDR1 is MNHEY and CDR2 is SVGAGI in the germline V gene.

As for this clone: This CDR3 is also generated by other DNA sequences in the sample. V usage is TRBV7-2 and J usage is TRBJ2-7; 12 bases agree with TRBD2. The CDR3 has 14 amino acids. The V gene's germline CDR1 is SGHTA and CDR2 FQGNSA. The V and J ends lost 4 bases and 4 bases, in that order; junction bases with no gene match: 2. The CDR3 DNA sequence: TGTGCCAGCAGCTCGACTAGCGGGAGTTACGAGCAGTACTTC. Its translation is CASSSTSGSYEQYF.

The rearrangement uses TRBV5-5 and TRBJ1-5; D is ambiguous. Germline V gene lookup returns CDR1 SGHKS and CDR2 YYEKEE (reference sequence). The CDR3 is made up of 13 amino acids. The ends were cut back, 2 bases at V and 4 bases at J, with 7 bases in the middle. CDR3 amino acids: CASSFDGNQPQHF. As DNA, the CDR3 is TGTGCCAGCAGCTTTGACGGGAATCAGCCCCAGCATTTT.

The gene calls are TRBV7-7 and TRBJ2-5; 10 nucleotides align to TRBD1. The germline V gene has CDR1 SSHAT and CDR2 FNYEAQ (reference sequence). The CDR3 spans 14 residues. Losses at the gene ends were 5 bases for V and 5 bases for J; bases not matched to a gene: 5. The CDR3 is CASSPRTGGETQYF. The CDR3 region has the DNA TGTGCCAGCAGCCCACGGACAGGGGGGGAGACCCAGTACTTC.

The CDR3 DNA follows: TGTGCCAGCAGTCCACGGGGGGCCGGGGAGCTGTTTTTT. Protein product: CASSPRGAGELFF. This chain uses TRBV9 with TRBJ2-2; 7 bases agree with TRBD2. The CDR3 totals 13 residues. J gave up 6 bases and V 5 bases, and 4 bases lay outside the gene matches. Per germline, CDR1 SGDLS and CDR2 YYNGEE.

CDR3 nucleotides: TGCAGCGCTGCCAAGACCCGAGGACAGGACAACTATGGCTACACCTTC. Translated: CSAAKTRGQDNYGYTF. This chain uses TRBV29-1 with TRBJ1-2, with 7 nucleotides matching TRBD1. V lost 7 bases to trimming and J lost 2 bases; unmatched junction nucleotides: 16. This CDR3 contains 16 residues. Germline CDR1 is SQVTM and CDR2 is ANQGSEA.

J is TRBJ2-2 and V is TRBV4-1; 10 nucleotides line up with TRBD1. J was trimmed by 4 bases and V by 3 bases; bases with no gene match: 2. This CDR3 has 15 amino acids. Germline V gene lookup returns CDR1 MGHRA and CDR2 YSYEKL. CDR3 sequence: CASSQGTGATGELFF. The CDR3 bases are TGCGCCAGCAGCCAGGGGACAGGGGCCACCGGGGAGCTGTTTTTT.

The V and J genes are TRBV11-2 and TRBJ1-2; 7 nucleotides align to TRBD1. The CDR3 covers 13 residues. Losses at the gene ends were 3 bases for V and 4 bases for J; bases not matched to a gene: 2. Germline assignment: CDR1 SGHAT and CDR2 FQNNGV. CDR3 loop: CASSLRGPYGYTF. For the CDR3, the DNA is TGTGCCAGCAGCTTGAGGGGGCCCTATGGCTACACCTTC.

V and J are TRBV28 and TRBJ1-2, with TRBD1 as a possible D gene (6 bases). CDR1 and CDR2 from the germline V gene are MDHEN and SYDVKM. Trimming removed 6 bases at V and 4 bases at J, with 18 bases between. The CDR3 has 15 residues. The CDR3 DNA reads TGTGCCAGCAGCATCCACCTACAGGGAACCTATGGCTACACCTTC. Translating it yields CASSIHLQGTYGYTF.

The gene calls are TRBV19 and TRBJ1-2; TRBD1 might be the D (5 bases). CDR1 and CDR2 (germline): LNHDA, SQIVND (reference sequence). The V end lost 8 bases, the J end lost 4 bases, and 20 bases lay between the germline ends. The CDR3 runs to 15 residues. This CDR3 reads CASLPSAGPLYGYTF. As DNA, the CDR3 is TGTGCCAGTCTACCATCTGCAGGGCCTCTCTATGGCTACACCTTC.

This chain links TRBV7-2 with TRBJ1-5; 9 nucleotides line up with TRBD1. CDR1 SGHTA and CDR2 FQGNSA come from the germline V gene. V lost 5 bases, J lost 7 bases, and 6 bases stayed unmatched. The CDR3 loop spans 14 amino acids. In DNA form, the CDR3 reads TGTGCCAGCAGCCTGGACAGGGGCTGGCAGCCCCAGCATTTT. Residues: CASSLDRGWQPQHF.

Here the CDR3 DNA reads TGCGCCAGCAGCTTGACAGGGTTGACTGAAGCTTTCTTT. As protein: CASSLTGLTEAFF. This sequence joins TRBV5-1 and TRBJ1-1, with D tentatively TRBD1 (6 bases). The CDR3 covers 13 residues. The ends were cut back, 1 base at V and 5 bases at J, with 9 bases in the middle. Germline lookup yields CDR1 SGHRS and CDR2 YFSETQ.

The chain employs TRBV28 and TRBJ1-2, with TRBD1 as a possible D gene (5 bases). The CDR3 consists of 13 residues. In germline, CDR1 is MDHEN, CDR2 SYDVKM. With 3 bases removed from V and 4 bases from J, the gap between germline ends came to 9 bases. CDR3 nucleotide sequence: TGTGCCAGCAGTTTGGGGCAGTTCTATGGCTACACCTTC. Residues: CASSLGQFYGYTF.

The chain has TRBV29-1 and TRBJ1-1, with TRBD1 as a possible D gene (5 bases). Looked up from germline, CDR1 is SQVTM and CDR2 is ANQGSEA. Deletions cut 7 bases from V and 4 bases from J, with 13 bases between. The CDR3 length is 12 residues. In DNA, the CDR3 is TGCAGCGCGGGGACTCTAGGCACTGAAGCTTTCTTT. Its translation is CSAGTLGTEAFF.

The rearrangement joins TRBV7-2 to TRBJ2-7, with 15 bases lining up with TRBD2. Germline values: CDR1 SGHTA, CDR2 FQGNSA. J lost 0 bases, V lost 6 bases, and 6 bases had no gene match. The CDR3 is 17 amino acids. The CDR3: CASRGTSGRSSSYEQYF. In nucleotides, the CDR3 is TGTGCCAGCAGGGGGACTAGCGGGAGGTCAAGCTCCTACGAGCAGTACTTC.

This clone came up a few times. The CDR3 is CASSIMSAGVGFDEQFF. The CDR3 DNA follows: TGTGCCAGCAGTATTATGTCAGCGGGAGTGGGCTTCGATGAGCAGTTCTTC. The gene calls are TRBV28 and TRBJ2-1, with 8 nucleotides matching TRBD2. Trimming removed 5 bases from V and 8 bases from J; junction bases left unmatched: 17. The V gene's germline CDR1 is MDHEN and CDR2 SYDVKM. The CDR3 is 17 amino acids.

The chain carries TRBV12-3 or TRBV12-4 and TRBJ2-7; the match to TRBD1 covers 8 bases. The V and J ends lost 6 bases and 6 bases, in that order; junction bases with no gene match: 7. The CDR3 runs to 13 residues. The CDR3 region is CASRIGQGGEQYF. As DNA, the CDR3 is TGTGCCAGCAGAATTGGACAGGGCGGCGAGCAGTACTTC.

The V call is TRBV10-2, the J call TRBJ1-1; 7 bases fit TRBD1. The germline CDR1 and CDR2 sequences are WSHSY and SAAADI. The CDR3 totals 12 residues. V dropped 7 bases and J dropped 7; count of bases not matched to a gene: 6. This CDR3 is CASTNYRGEAFF. CDR3 nucleotide sequence: TGCGCCAGCACCAACTACAGGGGTGAAGCTTTCTTT.

V gene TRBV29-1 combines with J gene TRBJ1-2; possible D gene TRBD1, 6 bases. Trimming removed 4 bases from V and 6 bases from J, with 12 bases in between. The CDR3 is made up of 12 amino acids. CDR1 is SQVTM and CDR2 is ANQGSEA in the germline V gene. The CDR3 DNA sequence: TGCAGCGTTGGGGGGCACGGGGATGGCTACACCTTC. Its protein is CSVGGHGDGYTF.

This clone was observed a single time. The identical CDR3 is also encoded by other nucleotide sequences in the sample. This chain links TRBV20-1 with TRBJ1-2; tentative D call: TRBD1 (6 bases). This CDR3 contains 11 residues. Trimming shortened V by 3 bases and J by 4 bases, and 6 bases separated the two germline ends. Germline CDR1 is DFQATT and CDR2 is SNEGSKA (reference sequence). This CDR3 reads CSARDSYGYTF. CDR3 bases: TGCAGTGCTAGGGACAGCTATGGCTACACCTTC.

The chain joins TRBV4-3 to TRBJ2-1; D remains ambiguous. The CDR3 covers 16 residues. Germline assignment: CDR1 LGHNA and CDR2 YSLEER. The germline V and J ends were trimmed by 0 bases and 5 bases, with 14 bases remaining between them. The CDR3 sequence is CASSQEFRSPHNEQFF. CDR3 nucleotide sequence: TGCGCCAGCAGCCAAGAATTCCGGTCCCCCCACAATGAGCAGTTCTTC.

V usage is TRBV6-6 and J usage is TRBJ1-4, with 7 bases that match TRBD1. The CDR3 length is 15 residues. The trim removed 7 bases at V and 6 bases at J, leaving 11 bases unmatched. CDR1 and CDR2 from the germline V gene are MNHNY and SVGAGI (reference sequence). The CDR3 sequence: CASNKVQGIYEKLFF. The CDR3 region has the DNA TGTGCCAGCAATAAGGTACAGGGGATATATGAAAAACTGTTTTTT.

The V gene is TRBV6-2 or TRBV6-3, the J gene TRBJ2-1; the match to TRBD2 covers 12 bases. The CDR3 spans 17 residues. Germline V gene data show CDR1 as MNHEY and CDR2 as SVGEGT. The ends lost 4 bases at V and 4 bases at J; junction bases unmatched: 8. The CDR3 protein is CASSLGLLAGGYNEQFF. The CDR3 DNA sequence: TGTGCCAGCAGTTTAGGGTTACTAGCGGGAGGATACAATGAGCAGTTCTTC.

The sample holds one count of this clone. The chain employs TRBV19 and TRBJ1-3; 7 bases align to TRBD1. V lost 7 bases to trimming and J lost 7 bases; unmatched junction nucleotides: 4. CDR3 size: 12 residues. Germline CDR1 LNHDA, CDR2 SQIVND (reference sequence). The CDR3 loop reads CASTDRLNTIYF. In DNA, the CDR3 is TGTGCCAGTACGGACAGGTTGAACACCATATATTTT. Supplemented by reference TRBV19 and TRBJ1-3, the full variable domain reads DGGITQSPKYLFRKEGQNVTLSCEQNLNHDAMYWYRQDPGQGLRLIYYSQIVNDFQKGDIAEGYSVSREKKESFPLTVTSAQKNPTAFYLCASTDRLNTIYFGEGSWLTVV.

This clone was seen once. The rearrangement links TRBV6-5 to TRBJ2-1; TRBD2 matches at 11 bases. Germline loops: CDR1 MNHEY, CDR2 SVGAGI. The CDR3 length is 14 residues. Trimming took 6 bases from V and 9 from J; bases not matched to a gene: 7. This CDR3 reads CASRLAGGFGEQFF. The CDR3 nucleotides read TGTGCCAGCAGGCTAGCGGGAGGCTTCGGTGAGCAGTTCTTC.